The source of this T cell receptor (beta chain) is a study of cytomegalovirus exposure and HLA in healthy donors. Study-level results: Researchers reported in a later analysis that a missense DCLRE1C variant was tied to TCR beta V- and J-gene trimming. Altogether, 170 or so TCR beta chains were recorded as cytomegalovirus-associated. Previously analyzed data showed that most TCR beta V segments were productive at a frequency of about 87% or about 30%.

A word on this clone: The antigen remains unidentified.

Trimming removed 7 bases from V and 9 bases from J, with 19 bases in between. The CDR3 extends over 13 amino acids. Germline CDR1 SQVTM, CDR2 ANQGSEA. When sampled, the donors appeared nominally healthy, though they likely had unrecorded immune exposures. The PCR employed 60 Vbeta primers together with 13 Jbeta primers. Method: immunoSEQ multiplex PCR; TCRdb's copy keeps in-frame clones and lacks some. Here the sample spans 100,000 to 150,000 clones, over 15% being singletons. The source of this sequence is a female donor in good health and CMV-seropositive. The sample was PBMCs. The gene calls are TRBV29-1 and TRBJ2-4; D unresolved. The CDR3 spells CSARESEMSIQYF. CDR3 bases: TGCAGCGCTCGCGAGAGCGAGATGAGCATTCAGTACTTC.